Presented here are 32 T cell receptor beta chains from one specimen sequenced in a study of shared clonotypes between healthy human individuals. TCRdb's table, derived via immunoSEQ multiplex PCR, lists solely in-frame clones and lacks some. The sample holds 950,000 to 1,100,000 clones, more than 65% seen once. Sequenced: memory CD4+ T cells sorted from blood. Subset: CD45RA-negative fraction. These receptors all come from a man younger than 35 in good health.

This clone occurred many times. V and J are TRBV11-1 and TRBJ2-1, with TRBD2 matching 7 bases. The CDR3 runs 15 residues. CDR1 is SGHAT, CDR2 FQDESV, per germline (reference sequence). V trimming: 5 bases; J trimming: 5 bases; junction bases outside the gene matches: 9. The CDR3 DNA reads TGTGCCAGCAGCCAACCCGGGACTACAAACAATGAGCAGTTCTTC. Protein sequence: CASSQPGTTNNEQFF.

The chain joins TRBV28 to TRBJ1-4; D perhaps matches TRBD1 (5 bases). The V gene lost 3 bases and the J gene lost 4 bases, with 9 bases spanning the gap. Germline V lookup: CDR1 MDHEN, CDR2 SYDVKM. The CDR3 runs 14 residues. CDR3 sequence: CASSFQGFNEKLFF. CDR3 sequence (DNA): TGTGCCAGCAGTTTTCAGGGCTTTAATGAAAAACTGTTTTTT.

The chain employs TRBV30 and TRBJ1-5, with D perhaps TRBD1 (6 bases). CDR1 and CDR2 (germline): GTSNPN, SVGIG (reference sequence). V lost 1 base to trimming and J lost 9 bases, with 13 bases between them. This CDR3 contains 13 residues. CDR3 DNA sequence: TGTGCCTGGAGTGGGGGGGCTCCGGGGCCCCAGCATTTT. This codes for CAWSGGAPGPQHF.

This sequence joins TRBV5-5 and TRBJ2-2; D remains unclear. Germline V gene lookup returns CDR1 SGHKS and CDR2 YYEKEE (reference sequence). Trimming cost V 2 bases and J 0 bases, with 8 bases left between them. The CDR3 is 15 residues long. CDR3: CASSFQTTNTGELFF. The CDR3 nucleotides read TGTGCCAGCAGCTTCCAAACCACGAACACCGGGGAGCTGTTTTTT. Complete variable domain (other parts from reference TRBV5-5 and TRBJ2-2): DAGVTQSPTHLIKTRGQQVTLRCSPISGHKSVSWYQQVLGQGPQFIFQYYEKEERGRGNFPDRFSARQFPNYSSELNVNALLLGDSALYLCASSFQTTNTGELFFGEGSRLTVL.

This clone showed up just once. The chain carries TRBV28 and TRBJ1-5, with a tentative D call TRBD1 (5 bases). Germline V lookup: CDR1 MDHEN, CDR2 SYDVKM. V gave up 6 bases and J gave up 2 bases, with 11 bases separating them. The CDR3 length is 14 residues. The CDR3 DNA reads as TGTGCCAGCAGGGGGCCCCAGCGCAATCAGCCCCAGCATTTT. Translating it yields CASRGPQRNQPQHF.

A single count supports this clone. V is TRBV7-3 and J is TRBJ2-3; the D gene is possibly TRBD2 (6 bases). Germline V CDR1 and CDR2: SGHTA, FQGTGA. Trimming left V 1 base short and J 4 bases short, with 12 bases between. This CDR3 contains 15 residues. CDR3 coding DNA: TGTGCCAGCAGCTTAAACGGGGGAGACGCAGATACGCAGTATTTT. The encoded protein is CASSLNGGDADTQYF.

The V and J genes are TRBV7-9 and TRBJ2-5; a possible D gene is TRBD2 (6 bases). Trimming took off 2 bases at V and 1 base at J, with 17 bases between the two ends. CDR1 and CDR2 (germline): SEHNR, FQNEAQ (reference sequence). The CDR3 is made up of 17 amino acids. CDR3 sequence reads: CASSLNGGFAGQETQYF. The DNA of the CDR3 is TGTGCCAGCAGCTTAAATGGGGGGTTTGCCGGCCAAGAGACCCAGTACTTC.

V usage is TRBV30 and J usage is TRBJ2-1, with D perhaps TRBD2 (5 bases). Deletions cut 0 bases from V and 4 bases from J, with 13 bases between. Germline CDR1 is GTSNPN and CDR2 is SVGIG (reference sequence). This CDR3 spans 15 amino acids. This chain's CDR3 is CAWSVLGLYYNEQFF. The CDR3 bases are TGTGCCTGGAGTGTACTAGGACTCTATTACAATGAGCAGTTCTTC.

The V call is TRBV9, the J call TRBJ1-3; possible D gene TRBD1, 5 bases. V was clipped by 0 bases and J by 2 bases, with 9 bases between them. Per the germline V gene, CDR1 is SGDLS and CDR2 is YYNGEE. The length of the CDR3 is 15 residues. In nucleotides, the CDR3 is TGTGCCAGCAGCGTAGCTCAGGGTGCTGGAAACACCATATATTTT. This translates into CASSVAQGAGNTIYF.

This clone was recorded a few times. This chain connects TRBV6-5 to TRBJ1-5; no firm D call. The V end was cut by 6 bases, the J end by 2 bases, with 14 bases between. Germline V CDR1 and CDR2: MNHEY, SVGAGI. The CDR3 is 15 amino acids. CDR3 coding DNA: TGTGCCAGCAGCCTTACGAAAAGCGGCAATCAGCCCCAGCATTTT. Translating it yields CASSLTKSGNQPQHF.

The V and J genes are TRBV27 and TRBJ1-2; D remains unclear. CDR1 and CDR2 from the germline V gene are MNHEY and SMNVEV (reference sequence). CDR3 length: 13 residues. V lost 7 bases, J lost 3 bases, and 12 bases lay in between. The DNA of the CDR3 is TGTGCCAGCAAGAGGTCGTCGGACTATGGCTACACCTTC. Translating gives CASKRSSDYGYTF.

CDR3 sequence reads: CASEGTGLSGGYTF. The CDR3 bases are TGTGCCAGCGAAGGGACAGGGCTCTCAGGGGGCTACACCTTC. This chain joins TRBV2 and TRBJ1-2; TRBD1 agrees at 9 bases. This CDR3 is built from 14 residues. V trimming: 8 bases; J trimming: 8 bases; junction bases outside the gene matches: 12. Germline lookup yields CDR1 SNHLY and CDR2 FYNNEI.

This chain joins TRBV30 and TRBJ1-2; D perhaps matches TRBD1 (5 bases). Germline CDR1 is GTSNPN and CDR2 is SVGIG (reference sequence). The V end lost 3 bases, the J end lost 8 bases, and 10 bases lay between the germline ends. CDR3 length: 11 residues. The chain's CDR3 is CAWSSGRGYTF. In DNA form, the CDR3 reads TGTGCCTGGAGCTCGGGACGGGGCTACACCTTC.

The CDR3 loop reads CASSLPSPEAFF. CDR3 bases: TGTGCCAGCAGCTTACCTTCCCCTGAAGCTTTCTTT. The chain couples TRBV7-2 to TRBJ1-1; D is uncertain. Germline loops: CDR1 SGHTA, CDR2 FQGNSA. Trimming pared 2 bases from V and 6 bases from J, leaving 7 bases between. This CDR3 comprises 12 residues.

This clone was picked up a small number of times. A read error may account for a junction end that differs from germline. The rearrangement links TRBV7-7 to TRBJ1-2, with D perhaps TRBD1 (5 bases). Germline loops: CDR1 SSHAT, CDR2 FNYEAQ (reference sequence). The length of the CDR3 is 13 residues. Here the CDR3 DNA reads TGTGCTAGCAGCCTCTGGGGGGGTGGTGGCTACACCTTC. Its translation: CASSLWGGGGYTF.

This chain connects TRBV28 to TRBJ1-5; D might be TRBD1 (5 bases). This CDR3 comprises 15 residues. The V gene lost 3 bases and the J gene lost 9 bases, with 18 bases spanning the gap. Per germline, CDR1 MDHEN and CDR2 SYDVKM. The CDR3 bases are TGTGCCAGCAGTTTGGTACCTGGGGGGGGATTGCCCCAGCATTTT. It is translated as CASSLVPGGGLPQHF.

The chain combines TRBV10-3 with TRBJ1-2; D possibly corresponds to TRBD1 (5 bases). CDR3 length: 12 residues. Germline V CDR1 and CDR2: ENHRY, SYGVKD. V was trimmed by 5 bases and J by 6 bases, leaving 10 bases between them. The CDR3 protein is CAISRDRDGYTF. In DNA, the CDR3 is TGTGCCATCAGTCGGGACCGGGATGGCTACACCTTC.

The V and J genes are TRBV5-1 and TRBJ2-2, with 8 bases lining up with TRBD1. Trimming took 4 bases from V and 0 from J; bases not matched to a gene: 5. Germline CDR1 is SGHRS and CDR2 is YFSETQ. The CDR3 covers 16 residues. The CDR3 DNA reads TGCGCCAGCAGCCCCGGGACAGGAGCGAACACCGGGGAGCTGTTTTTT. The encoded protein is CASSPGTGANTGELFF.

This clone has a single count. Other DNA sequences in this sample translate to the same CDR3. The chain carries TRBV29-1 and TRBJ2-7; D uncertain. The V and J ends lost 4 bases and 3 bases respectively, with 7 bases between them. The CDR3 covers 11 residues. Per germline, CDR1 SQVTM and CDR2 ANQGSEA. CDR3 region: CSVVGSYEQYF. The CDR3 DNA reads as TGCAGCGTTGTTGGCAGCTACGAGCAGTACTTC.

The sample holds one count of this clone. This rearrangement joins TRBV28 to TRBJ1-1, with D hard to call. Germline-derived CDR1 and CDR2 are MDHEN and SYDVKM. The V end lost 2 bases, the J end lost 5 bases, and 12 bases lay between the germline ends. The CDR3 length is 14 residues. In DNA, the CDR3 is TGTGCCAGCAGTTTAAGAAGGGAATTAACTGAAGCTTTCTTT. This sequence encodes CASSLRRELTEAFF.

The chain has TRBV28 and TRBJ2-1, with 10 bases fitting TRBD1. The CDR3 is made up of 17 amino acids. The V gene's germline CDR1 is MDHEN and CDR2 SYDVKM. Trimming at V came to 2 bases and at J to 8 bases, leaving 12 bases not matched to a gene. The CDR3 DNA reads TGTGCCAGCAGTTTAGTTCCCGGGACAGGGGTTGGCCATGAGCAGTTCTTC. This sequence encodes CASSLVPGTGVGHEQFF.

The CDR3: CASSPQWVPGNEQFF. DNA of the CDR3: TGTGCCAGCTCACCACAGTGGGTACCAGGGAATGAGCAGTTCTTC. V gene TRBV18 combines with J gene TRBJ2-1; tentative D call: TRBD1 (5 bases). CDR1 is KGHSH and CDR2 is LQKENI in the germline V gene. The CDR3 covers 15 residues. V was cut by 1 base and J by 7 bases, with 14 bases left in between.

This clone was observed many times. This sequence joins TRBV2 and TRBJ1-4, with TRBD1 matching over 7 bases. Germline CDR1 reads SNHLY; CDR2 reads FYNNEI. V was clipped by 6 bases and J by 7 bases; unmatched bases: 8. The CDR3 is 14 residues long. The CDR3 here is CASRRGQGGEKLFF. The CDR3 nucleotides read TGTGCCAGCAGGAGGGGGCAGGGAGGTGAAAAACTGTTTTTT.

This chain links TRBV6-1 with TRBJ2-1; 10 bases align to TRBD1. CDR3 length equals 15 residues. Germline values: CDR1 MNHNS, CDR2 SASEGT. The trim removed 1 base at V and 9 bases at J, leaving 6 bases unmatched. Written as DNA, the CDR3 is TGTGCCAGCAGTGAAGGACAGGGGGCCCTGGGTGAGCAGTTCTTC. Translating gives CASSEGQGALGEQFF.

V and J are TRBV27 and TRBJ2-7; D remains unclear. V was cut by 6 bases and J by 3 bases, with 12 bases left in between. The CDR3 runs to 13 residues. In germline, CDR1 is MNHEY, CDR2 SMNVEV (reference sequence). CDR3 residues: CASSEGPDYEQYF. CDR3 bases: TGTGCCAGCAGCGAAGGTCCCGACTACGAGCAGTACTTC.

The V gene is TRBV10-3, the J gene TRBJ1-5; D not resolved. Germline lookup yields CDR1 ENHRY and CDR2 SYGVKD. The CDR3 length is 15 residues. The V end was cut by 2 bases, the J end by 4 bases, with 12 bases between. The CDR3 here is CAISEGQASNQPQHF. The CDR3 nucleotides are TGTGCCATCAGTGAGGGGCAGGCGAGTAATCAGCCCCAGCATTTT.

The V gene is TRBV13, the J gene TRBJ2-7; D is ambiguous. The CDR3 spans 15 residues. Germline V CDR1 and CDR2: PRHDT, FYEKMQ (reference sequence). With 5 bases removed from V and 0 bases from J, the gap between germline ends came to 14 bases. CDR3 coding DNA: TGTGCCAGCAGCCTCAGACCGAGGAGCTCCTACGAGCAGTACTTC. Its translation is CASSLRPRSSYEQYF.

This clone occurred a few times. V usage is TRBV19 and J usage is TRBJ1-4, with a tentative D call TRBD1 (6 bases). The germline CDR1 and CDR2 sequences are LNHDA and SQIVND (reference sequence). The CDR3 runs 13 residues. V was clipped by 6 bases and J by 5 bases, with 10 bases between them. The CDR3 region is CASRDTGNEKLFF. The CDR3 DNA is TGTGCCAGTAGAGATACAGGGAATGAAAAACTGTTTTTT.

This chain links TRBV4-1 with TRBJ1-5, with 7 bases aligning to TRBD1. The CDR3 consists of 15 residues. The germline CDR1 and CDR2 sequences are MGHRA and YSYEKL. With 3 bases clipped from V and 3 bases from J, the junction kept 5 bases outside the gene matches. CDR3 coding DNA: TGCGCCAGCAGCCACCCCGACAGGGACAATCAGCCCCAGCATTTT. Its translation: CASSHPDRDNQPQHF.

This clone was counted a few times. This chain uses TRBV4-2 with TRBJ1-1, with a possible D match to TRBD1 (5 bases). CDR1 is LGHNA, CDR2 YNFKEQ, per germline. The CDR3 spans 16 residues. The germline V and J ends were trimmed by 0 bases and 0 bases, with 11 bases remaining between them. CDR3 region: CASSQETTAMNTEAFF. The DNA of the CDR3 is TGTGCCAGCAGCCAAGAGACGACAGCTATGAACACTGAAGCTTTCTTT.

The chain links TRBV28 to TRBJ2-2; 9 nucleotides line up with TRBD1. The germline CDR1 and CDR2 sequences are MDHEN and SYDVKM. J gave up 3 bases and V 5 bases, and 10 bases lay outside the gene matches. This CDR3 has 17 residues. The CDR3 DNA is TGTGCCAGCAGTCCATCCGGGACAGGGAGAGACACCGGGGAGCTGTTTTTT. Its protein product is CASSPSGTGRDTGELFF.

The genes are TRBV11-2 and TRBJ2-1; tentatively, D is TRBD2 (7 bases). CDR1 and CDR2 (germline): SGHAT, FQNNGV. This CDR3 region has 13 residues. With 3 bases removed from V and 7 bases from J, the gap between germline ends came to 10 bases. The CDR3 coding sequence is TGTGCCAGCAGCTTCGGGGGGCAGAATGAGCAGTTCTTC. This sequence encodes CASSFGGQNEQFF. The complete variable domain, with remaining parts taken from reference TRBV11-2 and TRBJ2-1, reads EAGVAQSPRYKIIEKRQSVAFWCNPISGHATLYWYQQILGQGPKLLIQFQNNGVVDDSQLPKDRFSAERLKGVDSTLKIQPAKLEDSAVYLCASSFGGQNEQFFGPGTRLTVL.